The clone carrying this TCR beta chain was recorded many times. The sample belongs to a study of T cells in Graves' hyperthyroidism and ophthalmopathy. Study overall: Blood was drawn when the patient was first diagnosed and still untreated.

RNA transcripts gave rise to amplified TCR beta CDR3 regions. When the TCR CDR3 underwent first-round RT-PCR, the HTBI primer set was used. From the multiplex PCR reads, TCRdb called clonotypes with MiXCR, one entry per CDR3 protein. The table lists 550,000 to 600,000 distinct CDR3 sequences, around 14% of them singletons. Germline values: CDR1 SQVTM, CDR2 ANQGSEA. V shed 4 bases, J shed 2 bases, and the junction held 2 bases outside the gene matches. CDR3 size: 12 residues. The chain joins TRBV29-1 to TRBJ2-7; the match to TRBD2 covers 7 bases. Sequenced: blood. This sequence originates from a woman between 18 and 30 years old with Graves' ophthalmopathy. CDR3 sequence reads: CSVVSGTYEQYF. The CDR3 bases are TGCAGCGTTGTAAGCGGGACCTACGAGCAGTACTTC.